Listed below are T cell receptor beta chains from one sample, sequenced in a study of CD8+ T cells in alopecia areata. Generated by immunoSEQ multiplex PCR, the TCRdb table keeps only in-frame clones and is missing some. The data contain roughly 190,000 clones, 50% to 60% of them seen just once; the ten biggest clones take up approximately 0.7%. This material consisted of CD4+ T cells sorted from blood, taken at week 4, from a patient treated with tofacitinib. All receptors derive from a human donor with alopecia areata. Each CDR3 is given with its conserved first and last residue. The order of the fields is J gene, V gene, CDR3 protein.

TRBJ2-1 | TRBV14 | CASSQVATSGGEQFF
TRBJ2-7 | TRBV30 | CAWSVAYEQYF
TRBJ1-1 | TRBV25-1 | CASSESRQMNTEAFF
TRBJ1-5 | TRBV7-2 | CASSENRVGLGNQPQHF
TRBJ2-5 | TRBV6-6 | CASSPRETQYF
TRBJ2-1 | TRBV7-2 | CASSISGDSSYNEQFF
TRBJ2-1 | TRBV7-2 | CASSLSGRGNEQFF
TRBJ1-1 | TRBV13 | CASSFPGAGAFF
TRBJ2-5 | TRBV25-1 | CASSEYSETPLTASQYF
TRBJ2-4 | TRBV5-1 | CASSSTSGSDIQYF
TRBJ2-1 | TRBV10-3 | CAISLSGRDDNEQFF
TRBJ2-1 | TRBV11-2 | CASSSRRAEQFF
TRBJ2-7 | TRBV12-5 | CASAGPLGEQYF
TRBJ2-2 | TRBV7-2 | CASSLALAGGGWTGELFF
TRBJ2-7 | TRBV29-1 | CSVQASNARREQYF
TRBJ2-3 | TRBV4-1 | CASSQDWTSTDTQYF
TRBJ1-2 | TRBV9 | CASSPDDYGYTF
TRBJ2-7 | TRBV6-6 | CASSYPKLAGAHEQYF
TRBJ2-5 | TRBV6-5 | CASSYSQETQYF
TRBJ1-2 | TRBV30 | CAWSEHRGGGGYTF
TRBJ2-1 | TRBV7-9 | CASSLDGGYNEQFF
TRBJ1-1 | TRBV18 | CASSETVNTEAFF
TRBJ1-1 | TRBV29-1 | CSVGAGNTEAFF
TRBJ2-1 | TRBV19 | CASSTYSGRAAIEQFF
TRBJ1-1 | TRBV30 | CAWSEGQGMVAFF
TRBJ2-1 | TRBV11-1 | CASSLLGGSSYNEQFF
TRBJ2-2 | TRBV30 | CAWSVRGRTVTGELFF
TRBJ1-5 | TRBV2 | CASSEVKAGTSNQPQHF
TRBJ2-5 | TRBV6-5 | CASRLLGLETQYF
TRBJ2-7 | TRBV25-1 | CASSEKGGTVKREQYF
TRBJ1-1 | TRBV7-9 | CASSLPVSSGSQVF
TRBJ1-1 | TRBV30 | CAWSPGTGQNTEAFF
TRBJ1-1 | TRBV19 | CASRRTGDPLTEAFF
TRBJ2-5 | TRBV15 | CATSRERDRAVETQYF
TRBJ2-5 | TRBV5-6 | CASSPRSGALETQYF
TRBJ1-4 | TRBV18 | CASSLGLPEKLFF
TRBJ1-1 | TRBV27 | CASMREGGNTEAFF
TRBJ2-7 | TRBV6-5 | CASSYRRVGEQYF
TRBJ2-5 | TRBV28 | CASSLRGETQYF
TRBJ2-7 | TRBV4-3 | CASSQLAGYLYEQYF
TRBJ2-3 | TRBV5-1 | CASRKASGSPSTDTQYF
TRBJ2-7 | TRBV7-2 | CASSLGAGAYEQYF
TRBJ2-3 | TRBV4-1 | CASSPRTSGRTDTQYF
TRBJ1-1 | TRBV9 | CASSVAKGSEAFF
TRBJ2-1 | TRBV18 | CASSPYPGEQFF
TRBJ2-3 | TRBV10-3 | CAISQPSGRPDTQYF
TRBJ2-3 | TRBV2 | CASAGGGRTDTQYF
TRBJ2-2 | TRBV5-1 | CASSYGTSRGELFF
TRBJ2-1 | TRBV28 | CASSFGAEGEQFF
TRBJ1-2 | TRBV6-5 | CASSRSGGTDGYTF
TRBJ1-1 | TRBV2 | CASSVSLSGGSEAFF
TRBJ2-3 | TRBV5-1 | CASSLQLAGRSTDTQYF
TRBJ1-4 | TRBV5-1 | CASSSQGTGEKLFF
TRBJ1-1 | TRBV30 | CAWSGVGTGRKDTEAFF
TRBJ2-7 | TRBV30 | CAWTASGREEQYF
TRBJ2-7 | TRBV30 | CAWSSIGSRVPGQYF
TRBJ2-7 | TRBV11-2 | CASSLVQGSYEQYF
TRBJ2-4 | TRBV30 | CAWSVVSKNIQYF
TRBJ2-1 | TRBV30 | CAWSEGLDEQFF
TRBJ1-5 | TRBV6-6 | CASSGGTGGNQPQHF